This T cell receptor (beta chain) derives from a study of blood T cell repertoires in COVID-19. Study-wide background: Samples taken during acute and convalescent COVID-19 were collected in the United States, Italy and Spain. In each case, the material was cDNA or gDNA derived from T cells, B-cell-depleted T cells, or PBMCs.

Per the original data handling: Estimation of nucleated cell counts was performed using reference gene primer amplification. Profiling relied on immunoSEQ multiplex PCR, and the TCRdb table lists in-frame clones only, not all of them. That table gives V, J and clone size, and the DNA gave D and trimming. The repertoire has some 290,000 clones, around 81% of them found once; the top ten carry just under 3%. The CDR3 has 14 residues. V trimming: 5 bases; J trimming: 6 bases; junction bases outside the gene matches: 6. Germline V CDR1 and CDR2: SGHAT, FQNNGV. This clone was observed a few times. The TCR was taken from an older woman with active or convalescent COVID-19. This chain connects TRBV11-2 to TRBJ2-1; TRBD1 matches at 8 bases. Sequenced: peripheral blood. The CDR3 DNA sequence: TGTGCCAGCAGCCACGGACAGGGTAGCAATGAGCAGTTCTTC. Amino acids: CASSHGQGSNEQFF.